This TCR beta chain appears in the sequencing data of a study of T cell responses to AZD1222 COVID-19 vaccine. Measured with immunoSEQ multiplex PCR; TCRdb has only the in-frame clones, and not every one. The sample records approximately 150,000 clones, around 94% being singletons. With V trimmed by 6 bases and J by 1 base, 6 bases remained unmatched. CDR1 and CDR2 from the germline V gene are MNHEY and SVGAGI. The CDR3 is 15 residues long. Overall study findings and caveats: Increased Spike-specific TCR breadth and depth were observed after two AZD1222 doses.

About this clone itself: Its antigen is still unknown.

This material consisted of peripheral blood, taken after recovery from COVID-19. The sequence was obtained from an adult who had recovered from COVID-19. The V and J genes are TRBV6-5 and TRBJ2-7, with 10 bases aligning to TRBD1. CDR3 nucleotides: TGTGCCAGCAGCGCCGGGACAGGGGTATCCTACGAGCAGTACTTC. Encoded protein: CASSAGTGVSYEQYF.